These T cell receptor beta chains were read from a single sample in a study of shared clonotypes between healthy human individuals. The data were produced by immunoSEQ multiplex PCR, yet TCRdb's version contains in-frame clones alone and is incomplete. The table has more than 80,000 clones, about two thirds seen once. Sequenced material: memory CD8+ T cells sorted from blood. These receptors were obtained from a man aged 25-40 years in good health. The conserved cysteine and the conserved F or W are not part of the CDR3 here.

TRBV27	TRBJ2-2	ASSLVGGVYTGELF
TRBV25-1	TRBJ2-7	ASSDSKRIELGRYEQY
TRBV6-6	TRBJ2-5	ASSPGTTLLSFH
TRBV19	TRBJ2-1	ASSIGAGDFNEQF
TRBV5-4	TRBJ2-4	ASSDTGGENIQY
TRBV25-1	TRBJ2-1	ASSEVSGLRNEQF
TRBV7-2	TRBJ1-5	ASSLIGQGLNQPQH
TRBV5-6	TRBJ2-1	ASSFSGNFNNEQF
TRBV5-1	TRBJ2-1	ASSPDSYNEQF
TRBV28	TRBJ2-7	ASSLLGVTSGYEQY
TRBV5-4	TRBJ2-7	ASSFGLIGEQY
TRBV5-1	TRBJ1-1	ASSLPEQGGTEAF
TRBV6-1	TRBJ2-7	ASSVYQGASYEQY
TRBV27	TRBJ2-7	ASSSRQPYLYEQY
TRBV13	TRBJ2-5	ASSLGGPQETQY
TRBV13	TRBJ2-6	ASSLGDSGANVLT
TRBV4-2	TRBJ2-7	ASSQDGDEQY
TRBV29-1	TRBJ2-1	SVEDPPKELNEQF
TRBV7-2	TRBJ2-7	ASSLGLAGVSYEQY
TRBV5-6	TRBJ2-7	ASSLGNPYEQY
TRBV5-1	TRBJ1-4	ASSLGDHNEKLF
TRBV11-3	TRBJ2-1	ASSSQGHEQF
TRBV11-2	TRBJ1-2	ASNPGQGNYGYT
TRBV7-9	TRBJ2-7	ASSEREFQYEQY
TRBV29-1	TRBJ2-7	SVTAGTSYEQY
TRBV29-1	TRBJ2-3	SVEPGSTDTQY
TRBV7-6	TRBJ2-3	ASSSSSGTY
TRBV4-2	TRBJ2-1	ASSQDWGQGGGNEQF
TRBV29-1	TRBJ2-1	SPRPRLRSSSYNEQF
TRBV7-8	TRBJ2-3	ASSINPSGADTQY
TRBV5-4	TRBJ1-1	ASSREGGLNTEAF
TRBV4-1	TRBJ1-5	ASSQVTGSRQPQH
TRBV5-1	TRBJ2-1	ASSFLGLAGTIYNEQF
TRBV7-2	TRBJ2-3	ASSFPTSLPMNTQY
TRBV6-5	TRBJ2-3	ASSRLAGSTDTQY
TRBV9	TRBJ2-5	ASSVVGKTQETQY
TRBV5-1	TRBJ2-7	ASSFSGTSGRGYEQY
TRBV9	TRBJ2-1	ASSPRWTTAYNEQF
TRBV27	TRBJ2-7	ASSLSTASSYEQY
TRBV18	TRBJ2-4	ASSPSATENIQY
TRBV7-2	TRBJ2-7	ASSRGPSGGYEQY
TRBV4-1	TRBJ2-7	ASSRLPGTSGYEQY
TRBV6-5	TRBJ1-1	ASITGFEAF
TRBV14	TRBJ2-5	ASSQDGTQY